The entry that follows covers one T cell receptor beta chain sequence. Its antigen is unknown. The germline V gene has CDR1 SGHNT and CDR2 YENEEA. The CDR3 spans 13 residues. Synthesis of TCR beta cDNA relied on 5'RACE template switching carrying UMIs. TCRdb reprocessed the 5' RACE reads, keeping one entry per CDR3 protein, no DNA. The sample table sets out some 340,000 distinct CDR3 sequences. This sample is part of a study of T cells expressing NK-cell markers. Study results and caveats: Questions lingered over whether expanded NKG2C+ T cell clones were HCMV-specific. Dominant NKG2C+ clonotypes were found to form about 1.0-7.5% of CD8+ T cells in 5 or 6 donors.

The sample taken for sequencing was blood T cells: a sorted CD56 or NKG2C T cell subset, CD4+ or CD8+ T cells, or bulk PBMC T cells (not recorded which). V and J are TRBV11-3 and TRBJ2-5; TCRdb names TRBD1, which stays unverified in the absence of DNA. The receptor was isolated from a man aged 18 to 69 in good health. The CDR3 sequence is CASSYQGGETQYF.